Included here is one TCR beta chain sequence, with context. Germline assignment: CDR1 SNHLY and CDR2 FYNNEI. V was trimmed by 8 bases and J by 5 bases, leaving 10 bases between them. This CDR3 is built from 13 residues. The data are from a study of CD8 T cells in Susac syndrome. RNA, at about 0.45 to 1 ug, was reverse transcribed with random hexamers. TCRdb used MiXCR to reprocess the immunoSEQ multiplex PCR reads, holding one entry per CDR3 protein. The sample comprises about 300,000 distinct CDR3 sequences, about 91% of which are singletons, and approximately 0.18% rests with the top ten. V is TRBV2 and J is TRBJ1-6; D is uncertain. This sequence was found in a human donor with multiple sclerosis. The sequenced material came from CD8+ T cells from PBMCs. The CDR3 region is CASHPDNNSPLHF. The CDR3, as DNA: TGTGCCAGCCACCCAGACAATAATTCACCCCTCCACTTT. Full variable domain (missing parts from reference TRBV2 and TRBJ1-6): EPEVTQTPSHQVTQMGQEVILRCVPISNHLYFYWYRQILGQKVEFLVSFYNNEISEKSEIFDDQFSVERPDGSNFTLKIRSTKLEDSAMYFCASHPDNNSPLHFGNGTRLTVT.